These 23 T cell receptor beta chains were all obtained from the same sample, sequenced in a study of T cell changes during pregnancy in multiple sclerosis. The assay was immunoSEQ multiplex PCR, and TCRdb's table has in-frame clones only and misses some. The sample holds about 89,000 clones, over 85% seen once. The specimen was peripheral blood, collected after pregnancy. The receptors stem from a female donor in good health, enrolled as a control in a pregnancy study.

This clone was seen once. The rearrangement uses TRBV7-8 and TRBJ2-5; 7 bases match TRBD1. Germline V lookup: CDR1 SGHVS, CDR2 FQNEAQ. The J segment lost 7 bases and the V segment lost 2 bases, leaving 10 bases of the junction unmatched. CDR3 length: 15 amino acids. In DNA form, the CDR3 reads TGTGCCAGCAGCTTAACGACAGGGCGCCTAGGGACCCAGTACTTC. Translated: CASSLTTGRLGTQYF.

The chain has TRBV4-1 and TRBJ1-5; D gene uncertain. The CDR3 has 15 residues. Germline assignment: CDR1 MGHRA and CDR2 YSYEKL. V lost 7 bases, J lost 0 bases, and 13 bases lay in between. In DNA, the CDR3 is TGCGCCAGCACACCTACGGAGGGTAGCAATCAGCCCCAGCATTTT. Its translation: CASTPTEGSNQPQHF.

The rearrangement joins TRBV5-8 to TRBJ1-5, with 11 positions matching TRBD1. Trimming at V came to 5 bases and at J to 6 bases, leaving 7 bases not matched to a gene. The CDR3 length is 15 residues. Germline V gene lookup returns CDR1 SGHTS and CDR2 YDEGEE. CDR3 nucleotides: TGTGCCAGCAGTTATGGACAGGGGGCATTTCAGCCCCAGCATTTT. This codes for CASSYGQGAFQPQHF.

The V and J genes are TRBV2 and TRBJ1-3; D not resolved. The CDR3 has 13 amino acids. Germline CDR1 SNHLY, CDR2 FYNNEI. Trimming shortened V by 6 bases and J by 4 bases, and 10 bases separated the two germline ends. The CDR3 region has the DNA TGTGCCAGCAGCCCCGGGTGGGGAAACACCATATATTTT. This codes for CASSPGWGNTIYF.

V usage is TRBV28 and J usage is TRBJ2-7, with 7 nucleotides matching TRBD1. Per germline, CDR1 MDHEN and CDR2 SYDVKM. The CDR3 runs 12 residues. V dropped 6 bases and J dropped 3; count of bases not matched to a gene: 2. The CDR3 nucleotides read TGTGCCAGCAGCCAGGGGGTCTACGAGCAGTACTTC. Translated: CASSQGVYEQYF.

The V and J genes are TRBV7-9 and TRBJ2-1; 10 positions match TRBD2. Germline V gene data show CDR1 as SEHNR and CDR2 as FQNEAQ (reference sequence). V lost 4 bases, J lost 8 bases, and 5 bases stayed unmatched. This CDR3 contains 14 residues. Here the CDR3 reads CASSYASGSDEQFF. DNA for the CDR3: TGTGCCAGCAGCTACGCTAGCGGGAGCGATGAGCAGTTCTTC.

CDR3 residues: CASTSDRLSAFF. The CDR3 coding sequence is TGTGCCAGCACCTCGGACAGGTTGAGTGCTTTCTTT. The chain employs TRBV2 and TRBJ1-1; TRBD1 matches 7 bases. The ends lost 7 bases at V and 11 bases at J; junction bases unmatched: 10. The CDR3 has 12 amino acids. Germline CDR1 and CDR2: SNHLY and FYNNEI.

This rearrangement joins TRBV2 to TRBJ2-7, with 10 bases identical to TRBD2. The ends lost 2 bases at V and 6 bases at J; junction bases unmatched: 7. Germline loops: CDR1 SNHLY, CDR2 FYNNEI. The CDR3 spans 15 residues. The CDR3 DNA reads as TGTGCCAGCAGTGAAACTAGCGGGATTTTGTCCGAGCAGTACTTC. It specifies CASSETSGILSEQYF.

The J gene is TRBJ2-7, the V gene TRBV7-9, with 11 bases lining up with TRBD2. The germline CDR1 and CDR2 sequences are SEHNR and FQNEAQ (reference sequence). The CDR3 length is 18 residues. J was trimmed by 0 bases and V by 5 bases; bases with no gene match: 12. For the CDR3, the DNA is TGTGCCAGCAGCCCAGAGGGACTAGCGGTCAGGAGCTCCTACGAGCAGTACTTC. This sequence encodes CASSPEGLAVRSSYEQYF.

The chain combines TRBV12-5 with TRBJ2-7; TRBD2 agrees at 8 bases. Germline-derived CDR1 and CDR2 are LGHNT and FRNRAP. The trim removed 4 bases at V and 3 bases at J, leaving 11 bases unmatched. This CDR3 is 16 amino acids long. The CDR3 spells CASGSGSGRAIYEQYF. CDR3 nucleotides: TGTGCTAGTGGTTCCGGGTCCGGGAGGGCCATCTACGAGCAGTACTTC.

The chain employs TRBV9 and TRBJ2-7, with a weak D call TRBD2 (6 bases). With 2 bases removed from V and 6 bases from J, the gap between germline ends came to 18 bases. There are 15 residues in the CDR3. Germline CDR1 is SGDLS and CDR2 is YYNGEE. DNA of the CDR3: TGTGCCAGCAGCGTGGGGGGTAGTAATGGCGGCGAGCAGTACTTC. It codes for CASSVGGSNGGEQYF.

DNA for the CDR3: TGTGCCAGCAGCCACGGGAGGGTTAACTACGAGCAGTACTTC. Residues: CASSHGRVNYEQYF. The chain carries TRBV27 and TRBJ2-7; 8 bases fit TRBD2. CDR3 length: 14 residues. Trimming took 6 bases from V and 3 from J; bases not matched to a gene: 7. In germline, CDR1 is MNHEY, CDR2 SMNVEV (reference sequence).

The chain is built from TRBV5-4 and TRBJ2-3; the match to TRBD2 covers 7 bases. Per germline, CDR1 SGHNT and CDR2 YYREEE (reference sequence). This CDR3 has 15 amino acids. The trim removed 4 bases at V and 3 bases at J, leaving 8 bases unmatched. Here the CDR3 reads CASSVGSGITDTQYF. The CDR3 DNA reads as TGTGCCAGCAGCGTCGGAAGCGGGATTACAGATACGCAGTATTTT. Using reference TRBV5-4 and TRBJ2-3 for the parts outside the CDR3, the full variable domain is ETGVTQSPTHLIKTRGQQVTLRCSSQSGHNTVSWYQQALGQGPQFIFQYYREEENGRGNFPPRFSGLQFPNYSSELNVNALELDDSALYLCASSVGSGITDTQYFGPGTRLTVL.

V gene TRBV10-3 combines with J gene TRBJ1-5, with TRBD1 identical over 8 bases. CDR1 is ENHRY and CDR2 is SYGVKD in the germline V gene. The V and J ends lost 4 bases and 6 bases, in that order; junction bases with no gene match: 5. The CDR3 totals 14 residues. The chain's CDR3 is CAISAAGGFQPQHF. As DNA, the CDR3 is TGTGCCATCAGTGCGGCAGGGGGCTTTCAGCCCCAGCATTTT.

The V gene is TRBV19, the J gene TRBJ2-5; 10 positions match TRBD1. Germline V lookup: CDR1 LNHDA, CDR2 SQIVND (reference sequence). The CDR3 loop spans 13 amino acids. The J segment lost 4 bases and the V segment lost 10 bases, leaving 6 bases of the junction unmatched. The CDR3 loop reads CATADRGVETQYF. The CDR3 region has the DNA TGTGCCACCGCGGACAGGGGGGTAGAGACCCAGTACTTC.

The genes are TRBV7-8 and TRBJ2-5, with 11 positions matching TRBD2. The germline gives CDR1 SGHVS, CDR2 FQNEAQ. The length of the CDR3 is 16 residues. The ends lost 6 bases at V and 0 bases at J; junction bases unmatched: 6. As DNA, the CDR3 is TGTGCCAGCAGGCTGTTAGCGGGAGGGAACCAAGAGACCCAGTACTTC. It is translated as CASRLLAGGNQETQYF.

The gene calls are TRBV6-1 and TRBJ2-1; 11 nucleotides align to TRBD1. Germline V gene sequence: CDR1 MNHNS, CDR2 SASEGT. The J segment lost 5 bases and the V segment lost 5 bases, leaving 5 bases of the junction unmatched. This CDR3 contains 15 residues. The CDR3 DNA reads TGTGCCAGCAGTACCGGGACAGGGGGGAACAATGAGCAGTTCTTC. Translating gives CASSTGTGGNNEQFF.

In DNA form, the CDR3 reads TGTGCCAGCAGTGATCTGGACAGAGCCGAGCAGTACTTC. It specifies CASSDLDRAEQYF. The chain carries TRBV25-1 and TRBJ2-7, with a weak D call TRBD1 (6 bases). CDR3 size: 13 residues. Deletions cut 3 bases from V and 6 bases from J, with 12 bases between. Germline values: CDR1 MGHDK, CDR2 SYGVNS.

CDR3 sequence: CASSITGSRGGANVLTF. CDR3 sequence (DNA): TGTGCCAGTAGTATAACTGGCAGCCGAGGAGGGGCCAACGTCCTGACTTTC. The chain joins TRBV19 to TRBJ2-6; no clear D gene. Germline-derived CDR1 and CDR2 are LNHDA and SQIVND (reference sequence). V lost 2 bases, J lost 4 bases, and 15 bases lay in between. The CDR3 sequence is 17 residues long.

This chain connects TRBV6-5 to TRBJ2-1, with 8 bases lining up with TRBD2. The J segment lost 3 bases and the V segment lost 7 bases, leaving 2 bases of the junction unmatched. CDR1 and CDR2 (germline): MNHEY, SVGAGI. The CDR3 contains 13 residues. DNA for the CDR3: TGTGCCAGCAAAAGCGGGAGCTACAATGAGCAGTTCTTC. Amino acid sequence: CASKSGSYNEQFF.

The CDR3 DNA sequence: TGTGCCAGCAGTTTGAGGAAAACAGGGGGGTTCCTAGCGGGAGGGTGGGAGCAGTACTTC. It yields the protein CASSLRKTGGFLAGGWEQYF. The chain uses TRBV28 and TRBJ2-7; 12 bases align to TRBD2. This CDR3 has 20 amino acids. Germline V gene sequence: CDR1 MDHEN, CDR2 SYDVKM. Losses at the gene ends were 3 bases for V and 7 bases for J; bases not matched to a gene: 22.

The CDR3 sequence is CASSLSGSGNEQFF. As DNA, the CDR3 is TGTGCCAGCAGTTTGAGCGGGAGTGGCAATGAGCAGTTCTTC. This chain joins TRBV27 and TRBJ2-1, with 8 nucleotides matching TRBD2. The CDR3 spans 14 residues. The germline V gene has CDR1 MNHEY and CDR2 SMNVEV (reference sequence). V gave up 3 bases and J gave up 6 bases; unmatched junction bases: 4.

The CDR3 loop is CASSKASNYGYTF. The DNA of the CDR3 is TGTGCCAGCAGCAAAGCCTCTAACTATGGCTACACCTTC. The chain carries TRBV9 and TRBJ1-2, with D hard to call. Germline CDR1 and CDR2: SGDLS and YYNGEE. There are 13 residues in the CDR3. Trimming took off 4 bases at V and 0 bases at J, with 7 bases between the two ends. Variable domain in full (rest from reference TRBV9 and TRBJ1-2): DSGVTQTPKHLITATGQRVTLRCSPRSGDLSVYWYQQSLDQGLQFLIQYYNGEERAKGNILERFSAQQFPDLHSELNLSSLELGDSALYFCASSKASNYGYTFGSGTRLTVV.